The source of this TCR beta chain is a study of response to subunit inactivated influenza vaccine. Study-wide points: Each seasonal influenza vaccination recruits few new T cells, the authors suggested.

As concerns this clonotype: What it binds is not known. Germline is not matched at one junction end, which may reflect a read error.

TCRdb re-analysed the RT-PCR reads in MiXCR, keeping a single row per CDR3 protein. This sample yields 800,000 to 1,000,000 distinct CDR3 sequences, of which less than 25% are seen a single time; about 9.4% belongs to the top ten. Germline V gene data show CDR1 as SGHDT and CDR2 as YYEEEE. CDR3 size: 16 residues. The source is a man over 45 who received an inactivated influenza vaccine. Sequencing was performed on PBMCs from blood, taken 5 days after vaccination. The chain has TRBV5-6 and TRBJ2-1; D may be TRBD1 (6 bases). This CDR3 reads CTSSLLRGKKVNEQFF. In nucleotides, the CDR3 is TGTACCAGCAGCTTGCTCAGGGGTAAAAAAGTCAATGAGCAGTTCTTC.